These 31 T cell receptor beta chains came from one sample sequenced in a study of shared clonotypes between healthy human individuals (dated by TCRdb to the early 2020s). The protocol used for the library was the immunoSEQ multiplex PCR assay. As stored in TCRdb, this immuneACCESS dataset retains in-frame rearrangements with V and J assigned. A fraction of the clones does not appear; measured against another copy, unresolved V genes explain less than half of the discrepancy, and the remainder lacks a known reason. Present in this sample are some 1.4 million clones, roughly 96% of which were seen just once. The ten largest clones represent over 1% of the sample. The sample taken for sequencing was naive CD4+ T cells sorted from blood. Taken with the paper, the label for cell subset or site translates to: CD45RA+ positively selected. Every receptor here comes from a man aged 25-45 years in good health.

The CDR3 DNA reads TGCGCCAGCAGCTTGGCCTTCTCCCAGGGGCCCTACTACGAGCAGTACTTC. Translated: CASSLAFSQGPYYEQYF. The V gene is TRBV5-1, the J gene TRBJ2-7; tentative D call: TRBD1 (6 bases). Trimming removed 0 bases from V and 3 bases from J, with 19 bases in between. Germline V gene lookup returns CDR1 SGHRS and CDR2 YFSETQ. The CDR3 spans 17 residues.

J is TRBJ1-5 and V is TRBV6-6, with D hard to call. V was trimmed by 6 bases and J by 0 bases, leaving 6 bases between them. The length of the CDR3 is 13 residues. Germline V gene data show CDR1 as MNHNY and CDR2 as SVGAGI (reference sequence). The CDR3 DNA follows: TGTGCCAGCAGATCCGTTAGCAATCAGCCCCAGCATTTT. It codes for CASRSVSNQPQHF.

The chain is built from TRBV9 and TRBJ2-1; 8 positions agree with TRBD2. CDR3 length: 16 residues. Germline loops: CDR1 SGDLS, CDR2 YYNGEE. V trimming: 0 bases; J trimming: 7 bases; junction bases outside the gene matches: 9. CDR3 DNA: TGTGCCAGCAGCGTAGCCCTAGCGGGTATTGCAAATGAGCAGTTCTTC. It translates to CASSVALAGIANEQFF.

The V and J genes are TRBV5-1 and TRBJ2-1, with D perhaps assigned TRBD1 or TRBD2 (5 bases each). This CDR3 has 14 amino acids. Germline CDR1 reads SGHRS; CDR2 reads YFSETQ. The ends were cut back, 4 bases at V and 6 bases at J, with 14 bases in the middle. CDR3 nucleotides: TGCGCCAGCAGCAGGGACCCCTCTGGCAATGAGCAGTTCTTC. Protein: CASSRDPSGNEQFF. Complete variable domain (other parts from reference TRBV5-1 and TRBJ2-1): KAGVTQTPRYLIKTRGQQVTLSCSPISGHRSVSWYQQTPGQGLQFLFEYFSETQRNKGNFPGRFSGRQFSNSRSEMNVSTLELGDSALYLCASSRDPSGNEQFFGPGTRLTVL.

The rearrangement links TRBV28 to TRBJ2-7; D might be TRBD2 (5 bases). Germline assignment: CDR1 MDHEN and CDR2 SYDVKM. V was pared by 1 base and J by 2 bases, with 15 bases between. The CDR3 loop spans 16 amino acids. The chain's CDR3 is CASSLLLGEYTYEQYF. CDR3 nucleotide sequence: TGTGCCAGCAGTTTATTATTGGGAGAATATACCTACGAGCAGTACTTC.

The V gene is TRBV11-2, the J gene TRBJ2-3; perhaps TRBD2 as D (6 bases). Trimming removed 1 base at V and 1 base at J, with 15 bases between. Germline-derived CDR1 and CDR2 are SGHAT and FQNNGV. CDR3 length: 17 amino acids. CDR3 DNA sequence: TGTGCCAGCAGCTTAGCCCCACGGGGGACCCGCACAGATACGCAGTATTTT. Its protein is CASSLAPRGTRTDTQYF. Based on the CDR3 plus reference TRBV11-2 and TRBJ2-3, the full variable domain is EAGVAQSPRYKIIEKRQSVAFWCNPISGHATLYWYQQILGQGPKLLIQFQNNGVVDDSQLPKDRFSAERLKGVDSTLKIQPAKLEDSAVYLCASSLAPRGTRTDTQYFGPGTRLTVL.

This chain links TRBV5-1 with TRBJ2-5; TRBD2 is a possible D gene (5 bases). The CDR3 sequence is 15 residues long. The germline V gene encodes CDR1 SGHRS and CDR2 YFSETQ. The V end lost 7 bases, the J end lost 5 bases, and 21 bases lay between the germline ends. As DNA, the CDR3 is TGCGCCAGCTTTCGGTCGAGGGCAGGTGGGGAGACCCAGTACTTC. It translates to CASFRSRAGGETQYF.

This chain links TRBV7-3 with TRBJ2-7; perhaps TRBD1 as D (5 bases). V gave up 1 base and J gave up 2 bases, with 12 bases separating them. Per germline, CDR1 SGHTA and CDR2 FQGTGA. This CDR3 is 15 amino acids long. DNA for the CDR3: TGTGCCAGCAGCTTAAGGGGTGGGGCGGCCTACGAGCAGTACTTC. It translates to CASSLRGGAAYEQYF.

The chain recombines TRBV6-5 with TRBJ2-7, with D maybe TRBD2 (6 bases). This CDR3 spans 16 amino acids. The germline V and J ends were trimmed by 0 bases and 1 base, with 13 bases remaining between them. Germline V gene data show CDR1 as MNHEY and CDR2 as SVGAGI. As DNA, the CDR3 is TGTGCCAGCAGTTACTCGTCGGGAGCTGTTTCCTACGAGCAGTACTTC. This encodes CASSYSSGAVSYEQYF.

The chain links TRBV7-2 to TRBJ2-7; D call uncertain. Trimming removed 5 bases at V and 4 bases at J, with 15 bases between. Germline V gene sequence: CDR1 SGHTA, CDR2 FQGNSA. This CDR3 spans 14 amino acids. CDR3 protein: CASSEKGTGYEQYF. CDR3 bases: TGTGCCAGCAGCGAAAAGGGCACGGGTTACGAGCAGTACTTC.

This rearrangement joins TRBV11-2 to TRBJ1-5; 7 bases align to TRBD1. The V gene end was trimmed by 1 base and the J gene end by 11 bases; junction bases not matched to a gene: 11. This CDR3 is 15 amino acids long. Germline CDR1 SGHAT, CDR2 FQNNGV. The CDR3 sequence is CASSLVRADRVAQHF. In nucleotides, the CDR3 is TGTGCCAGCAGCTTAGTTCGGGCCGACAGGGTGGCCCAGCATTTT.

V is TRBV4-1 and J is TRBJ2-3; possible D gene TRBD2, 5 bases. V lost 1 base and J lost 1, with 18 bases in between. This CDR3 comprises 18 residues. Germline V gene sequence: CDR1 MGHRA, CDR2 YSYEKL. The DNA for the CDR3 is TGCGCCAGCAGCCAAGGGGGTGAGAGCGGAAGCCGCACAGATACGCAGTATTTT. This translates into CASSQGGESGSRTDTQYF.

The genes are TRBV7-8 and TRBJ2-2; D unclear. With 2 bases removed from V and 4 bases from J, the gap between germline ends came to 8 bases. The CDR3 consists of 14 residues. The germline V gene has CDR1 SGHVS and CDR2 FQNEAQ. CDR3: CASSLKLLTGELFF. CDR3 coding DNA: TGTGCCAGCAGCTTAAAATTGCTCACCGGGGAGCTGTTTTTT.

CDR3 amino acids: CASSQHQSLFGPIEQYF. As DNA, the CDR3 is TGCGCCAGCAGCCAGCATCAGTCGTTATTTGGGCCCATCGAGCAGTACTTC. The chain combines TRBV4-1 with TRBJ2-7; no clear D. The germline CDR1 and CDR2 sequences are MGHRA and YSYEKL. Between the trimmed V and J ends, which lost 3 bases and 6 bases, there was a span of 24 bases. This CDR3 comprises 17 residues.

The V call is TRBV27, the J call TRBJ2-1; no clear D. Germline assignment: CDR1 MNHEY and CDR2 SMNVEV (reference sequence). This CDR3 contains 14 residues. V dropped 3 bases and J dropped 9 bases, with 15 bases sitting between them. Here the CDR3 DNA reads TGTGCCAGCAGTTTGAGGCCCACGCCCGCTGAGCAGTTCTTC. Its protein is CASSLRPTPAEQFF.

The chain recombines TRBV5-1 with TRBJ2-7, with 10 bases matching TRBD2. This CDR3 region has 15 residues. V shed 2 bases and J 4 bases; nucleotides not matched to a gene: 6. Germline assignment: CDR1 SGHRS and CDR2 YFSETQ. The chain's CDR3 is CASSLGLAVFYEQYF. DNA of the CDR3: TGCGCCAGCAGCTTAGGACTAGCGGTATTTTACGAGCAGTACTTC.

In the case of this clone: Other nucleotide sequences in the sample specify the same CDR3. This chain joins TRBV10-3 and TRBJ2-5; no clear D. Looked up from germline, CDR1 is ENHRY and CDR2 is SYGVKD. V was clipped by 0 bases and J by 5 bases, with 4 bases between them. The CDR3 totals 12 residues. The CDR3 protein is CAISESVETQYF. In nucleotides, the CDR3 is TGTGCCATCAGTGAGTCTGTGGAGACCCAGTACTTC.

The chain joins TRBV5-1 to TRBJ2-3, with 10 bases identical to TRBD2. Germline assignment: CDR1 SGHRS and CDR2 YFSETQ. With V trimmed by 0 bases and J by 5 bases, 9 bases remained unmatched. The CDR3 covers 17 residues. CDR3 nucleotide sequence: TGCGCCAGCAGCTTGGCCATGCTAGCGGGAGCCAGAGATACGCAGTATTTT. Protein product: CASSLAMLAGARDTQYF.

The count of this clone is one. CDR3 sequence reads: CASQSVNTIYF. In nucleotides, the CDR3 is TGTGCCAGCCAATCCGTAAACACCATATATTTT. The chain is built from TRBV6-5 and TRBJ1-3, with D unclear. The CDR3 has 11 amino acids. Germline V lookup: CDR1 MNHEY, CDR2 SVGAGI. The ends were cut back, 8 bases at V and 6 bases at J, with 8 bases in the middle.

The gene calls are TRBV19 and TRBJ1-5; 8 bases agree with TRBD1. Germline CDR1 is LNHDA and CDR2 is SQIVND (reference sequence). This CDR3 has 16 residues. The ends lost 4 bases at V and 7 bases at J; junction bases unmatched: 12. The CDR3 loop is CASSKRSSGGRQPQHF. Written as DNA, the CDR3 is TGTGCCAGTAGTAAAAGGTCCTCAGGGGGCAGACAGCCCCAGCATTTT.

V gene TRBV5-1 combines with J gene TRBJ2-7, with 7 bases identical to TRBD2. The CDR3 length is 14 residues. V lost 6 bases and J lost 0; bases outside the gene matches: 6. Germline lookup yields CDR1 SGHRS and CDR2 YFSETQ. The CDR3 DNA sequence: TGCGCCAGCACCTGGGGACTAAGCTCCTACGAGCAGTACTTC. This codes for CASTWGLSSYEQYF. The whole variable domain, remainder taken from reference TRBV5-1 and TRBJ2-7, is KAGVTQTPRYLIKTRGQQVTLSCSPISGHRSVSWYQQTPGQGLQFLFEYFSETQRNKGNFPGRFSGRQFSNSRSEMNVSTLELGDSALYLCASTWGLSSYEQYFGPGTRLTVT.

V usage is TRBV18 and J usage is TRBJ1-5; D may be TRBD1 (6 bases). CDR3 length equals 16 residues. V lost 1 base, J lost 2 bases, and 12 bases lay in between. Per germline, CDR1 KGHSH and CDR2 LQKENI. The CDR3 is CASSPLGGAGNQPQHF. CDR3 coding DNA: TGTGCCAGCTCACCACTGGGGGGGGCTGGCAATCAGCCCCAGCATTTT.

This clone was detected only once. The chain links TRBV6-6 to TRBJ1-2; D may be TRBD1 (6 bases). From germline, CDR1 is MNHNY and CDR2 SVGAGI (reference sequence). Between the trimmed V and J ends, which lost 0 bases and 2 bases, there was a span of 7 bases. This CDR3 comprises 14 residues. The CDR3 DNA sequence: TGTGCCAGCAGTTACTCAGGGGGAAACTATGGCTACACCTTC. Residues: CASSYSGGNYGYTF.

The chain uses TRBV5-4 and TRBJ1-1; D is possibly TRBD1 (6 bases). The CDR3 contains 17 residues. Germline V gene data show CDR1 as SGHNT and CDR2 as YYREEE (reference sequence). Trimming pared 6 bases from V and 0 bases from J, leaving 21 bases between. CDR3 sequence reads: CASTPEGGLNMNTEAFF. The CDR3 bases are TGTGCCAGCACCCCGGAGGGGGGGTTGAACATGAACACTGAAGCTTTCTTT.

The rearrangement links TRBV6-5 to TRBJ1-5; the match to TRBD1 covers 10 bases. Germline V gene sequence: CDR1 MNHEY, CDR2 SVGAGI. V dropped 4 bases and J dropped 6; count of bases not matched to a gene: 3. This CDR3 has 14 amino acids. CDR3 sequence (DNA): TGTGCCAGCAGTTCGACAGGGGGCGGTCAGCCCCAGCATTTT. It translates to CASSSTGGGQPQHF.

V usage is TRBV15 and J usage is TRBJ2-2; a possible D gene is TRBD1 (6 bases). The ends were cut back, 8 bases at V and 4 bases at J, with 14 bases in the middle. The CDR3 totals 14 residues. CDR1 is LNHNV, CDR2 YYDKDF, per germline (reference sequence). Here the CDR3 reads CATSIRQATGELFF. The CDR3 nucleotides are TGTGCCACCTCCATTAGACAGGCCACCGGGGAGCTGTTTTTT.

The V gene is TRBV6-1, the J gene TRBJ1-1; 8 nucleotides agree with TRBD1. The J segment lost 4 bases and the V segment lost 4 bases, leaving 5 bases of the junction unmatched. The CDR3 contains 14 residues. Germline loops: CDR1 MNHNS, CDR2 SASEGT. The CDR3 protein is CASSGNRGSTEAFF. As DNA, the CDR3 is TGTGCCAGCAGTGGAAACAGGGGGAGCACTGAAGCTTTCTTT.

The rearrangement joins TRBV9 to TRBJ1-2; D perhaps matches TRBD1 (6 bases). V was shortened by 5 bases and J by 3 bases, with 29 bases between the two germline ends. Germline V gene sequence: CDR1 SGDLS, CDR2 YYNGEE. The CDR3 totals 19 residues. The CDR3 loop is CASRPPPQGQTTWDYGYTF. Written as DNA, the CDR3 is TGTGCCAGCAGGCCTCCCCCCCAGGGGCAGACCACATGGGACTATGGCTACACCTTC.

This chain links TRBV18 with TRBJ2-1, with D hard to call. V was clipped by 2 bases and J by 0 bases, with 8 bases between them. The germline V gene encodes CDR1 KGHSH and CDR2 LQKENI. This CDR3 region has 15 residues. CDR3 protein: CASSPSVLSYNEQFF. CDR3 nucleotide sequence: TGTGCCAGCTCACCATCCGTGCTCTCCTACAATGAGCAGTTCTTC. Supplemented by reference TRBV18 and TRBJ2-1, the full variable domain reads NAGVMQNPRHLVRRRGQEARLRCSPMKGHSHVYWYRQLPEEGLKFMVYLQKENIIDESGMPKERFSAEFPKEGPSILRIQQVVRGDSAAYFCASSPSVLSYNEQFFGPGTRLTVL.

The chain links TRBV29-1 to TRBJ2-1, with 8 bases identical to TRBD1. CDR1 and CDR2 from the germline V gene are SQVTM and ANQGSEA. This CDR3 is 12 amino acids long. V was pared by 6 bases and J by 10 bases, with 8 bases of the junction left unmatched. CDR3 in DNA: TGCAGCGTCCACAGGGGGTCTACGGAGCAGTTCTTC. This gives the protein CSVHRGSTEQFF.

This clone came up once. The chain couples TRBV19 to TRBJ2-2; TRBD2 aligns across 10 bases. The trim removed 4 bases at V and 3 bases at J, leaving 14 bases unmatched. Germline-derived CDR1 and CDR2 are LNHDA and SQIVND (reference sequence). This CDR3 is 19 amino acids long. The CDR3 nucleotides read TGTGCCAGTAGTACCCTAATCCGGCCTAGCGGGAGAGACACCGGGGAGCTGTTTTTT. Translating gives CASSTLIRPSGRDTGELFF.